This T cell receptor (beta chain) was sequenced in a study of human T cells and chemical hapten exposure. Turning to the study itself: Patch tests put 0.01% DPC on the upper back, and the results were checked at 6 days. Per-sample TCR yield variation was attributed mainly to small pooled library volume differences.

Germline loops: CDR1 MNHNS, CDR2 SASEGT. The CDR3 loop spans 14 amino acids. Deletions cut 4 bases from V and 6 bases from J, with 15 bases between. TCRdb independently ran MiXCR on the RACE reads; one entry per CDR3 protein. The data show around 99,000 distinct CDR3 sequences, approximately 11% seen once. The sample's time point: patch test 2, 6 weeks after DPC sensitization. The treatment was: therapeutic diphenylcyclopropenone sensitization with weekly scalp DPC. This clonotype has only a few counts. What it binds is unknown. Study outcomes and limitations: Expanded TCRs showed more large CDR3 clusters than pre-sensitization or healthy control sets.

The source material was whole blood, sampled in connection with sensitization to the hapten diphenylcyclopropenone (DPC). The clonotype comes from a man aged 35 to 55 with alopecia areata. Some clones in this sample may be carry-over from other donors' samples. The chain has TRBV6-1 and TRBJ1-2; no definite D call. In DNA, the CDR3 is TGTGCCAGCAGTGCATCAAGGGCCGGGGATGGCTACACCTTC. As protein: CASSASRAGDGYTF.